These 31 T cell receptor beta chains originate from one sample sequenced in a study of T-cell reconstitution after alpha-beta-depleted transplantation in children. TCRbeta library construction was performed incorporating unique molecular identifiers. MiXCR, run by TCRdb on the PCR reads, gives a single entry per CDR3 protein. The repertoire includes under 850,000 distinct CDR3 sequences, over 10% of them detected once, and 0.65% to 0.9% sits in the top ten. This specimen consisted of PBMCs, obtained before TCRalphabeta/CD19-depleted stem cell transplant. These receptors were collected from a girl under 10 years old with congenital amegakaryocytic thrombocytopenia, due to receive a stem cell transplant.

A note on this clonotype: A clone one base away is much larger, so this may be a read error. V and J are TRBV12-3 or TRBV12-4 and TRBJ2-1; D uncertain. This CDR3 region has 15 residues. CDR3 sequence reads: CASSLRNSPYNQQFF. DNA for the CDR3: TGTGCCAGCAGTTTACGAAACAGCCCCTACAATCAGCAGTTCTTC.

There are many counts of this clonotype. This chain connects TRBV5-1 to TRBJ2-1; unclear D gene. Germline V gene lookup returns CDR1 SGHRS and CDR2 YFSETQ. CDR3 length equals 14 residues. V was trimmed by 0 bases and J by 4 bases, leaving 8 bases between them. CDR3 loop: CASSLETAYNEQFF. DNA for the CDR3: TGCGCCAGCAGCTTGGAGACTGCTTACAATGAGCAGTTCTTC.

This chain joins TRBV20-1 and TRBJ1-1, with no clear D. The CDR3 loop spans 13 amino acids. V was shortened by 1 base and J by 0 bases, with 6 bases between the two germline ends. Germline loops: CDR1 DFQATT, CDR2 SNEGSKA (reference sequence). The CDR3 spells CSARANMNTEAFF. The DNA of the CDR3 is TGCAGTGCTAGAGCTAACATGAACACTGAAGCTTTCTTT.

A few counts support this clonotype. The chain combines TRBV7-2 with TRBJ2-4; 10 nucleotides align to TRBD2. J lost 7 bases, V lost 2 bases, and 5 bases had no gene match. The CDR3 length is 15 residues. The V gene's germline CDR1 is SGHTA and CDR2 FQGNSA. CDR3 in DNA: TGTGCCAGCAGCTTATCAGCGGGAGGGCTTAACATTCAGTACTTC. Translation: CASSLSAGGLNIQYF.

In its sample, this clonotype was seen many times. The chain links TRBV29-1 to TRBJ2-7; 7 positions match TRBD1. With V trimmed by 0 bases and J by 2 bases, 7 bases remained unmatched. The germline CDR1 and CDR2 sequences are SQVTM and ANQGSEA. The CDR3 loop spans 15 amino acids. The CDR3: CSVEDNGQVPYEQYF. CDR3 nucleotides: TGCAGCGTTGAAGATAACGGACAGGTCCCCTACGAGCAGTACTTC.

This clonotype occurred many times. The chain is built from TRBV7-9 and TRBJ2-1; D gene ambiguous. The CDR3 covers 16 residues. Trimming left V 5 bases short and J 1 base short, with 15 bases between. The germline gives CDR1 SEHNR, CDR2 FQNEAQ (reference sequence). CDR3 sequence (DNA): TGTGCCAGCAGCCACCTTCCATCTAGTTCCTACAATGAGCAGTTCTTC. It encodes CASSHLPSSSYNEQFF.

This clonotype was counted ten times or more. This chain joins TRBV7-8 and TRBJ2-2, with D unresolved. The V gene lost 1 base and the J gene lost 7 bases, with 7 bases spanning the gap. This CDR3 region has 13 residues. Germline loops: CDR1 SGHVS, CDR2 FQNEAQ. The CDR3 loop reads CASSLDWSGELFF. In DNA form, the CDR3 reads TGTGCCAGCAGCTTAGACTGGAGCGGGGAGCTGTTTTTT.

Only a few counts were recorded for this clonotype. The gene calls are TRBV15 and TRBJ2-1; 10 bases align to TRBD2. Germline lookup yields CDR1 LNHNV and CDR2 YYDKDF (reference sequence). The CDR3 is made up of 15 amino acids. V was clipped by 8 bases and J by 9 bases; unmatched bases: 13. The CDR3 coding sequence is TGTGCCACCTGGGGCGTGGCTAGCGGGAGCTTTGAGCAGTTCTTC. Amino acids: CATWGVASGSFEQFF.

The sample holds a few counts of this clonotype. V usage is TRBV7-3 and J usage is TRBJ1-1; no definite D call. The germline CDR1 and CDR2 sequences are SGHTA and FQGTGA. The CDR3 runs to 17 residues. Trimming removed 4 bases at V and 1 base at J, with 19 bases between. CDR3 sequence: CASSSSDGLPRNTEAFF. The CDR3 DNA is TGTGCCAGCAGCTCCTCGGACGGACTACCACGGAACACTGAAGCTTTCTTT.

This clonotype was counted many times. CDR3 sequence: CASSLGQRDSPLHF. The CDR3, as DNA: TGTGCCAGCAGCCTCGGACAAAGGGACTCACCCCTCCACTTT. The V gene is TRBV7-6, the J gene TRBJ1-6, with a weak D call TRBD1 (5 bases). The V end lost 5 bases, the J end lost 10 bases, and 15 bases lay between the germline ends. Germline CDR1 reads SGHVS; CDR2 reads FNYEAQ. The CDR3 spans 14 residues. Full variable domain (remainder filled in from reference TRBV7-6 and TRBJ1-6): GAGVSQSPRYKVTKRGQDVALRCDPISGHVSLYWYRQALGQGPEFLTYFNYEAQQDKSGLPNDRFSAERPEGSISTLTIQRTEQRDSAMYRCASSLGQRDSPLHFGNGTRLTVT.

The V call is TRBV20-1, the J call TRBJ1-1; a weak D match, TRBD1 (6 bases). The CDR3 covers 12 residues. Germline CDR1 DFQATT, CDR2 SNEGSKA (reference sequence). V lost 2 bases and J 6 bases, leaving 10 bases between the germline ends. This CDR3 is CSARPTGSEAFF. For the CDR3, the DNA is TGCAGTGCTAGACCCACAGGGTCTGAAGCTTTCTTT.

This clonotype was observed a handful of times. V usage is TRBV14 and J usage is TRBJ2-3, with D maybe TRBD2 (6 bases). Trimming removed 0 bases from V and 1 base from J, with 14 bases in between. The CDR3 length is 17 residues. The V gene's germline CDR1 is SGHDN and CDR2 FVKESK. The CDR3 region has the DNA TGTGCCAGCAGCCAAGATCTGGAGACTAGACGCACAGATACGCAGTATTTT. Amino acid sequence: CASSQDLETRRTDTQYF.

Ten or more counts support this clonotype. The chain links TRBV5-1 to TRBJ1-2; unclear D gene. The CDR3 is 14 amino acids. Germline V lookup: CDR1 SGHRS, CDR2 YFSETQ. The ends were cut back, 0 bases at V and 0 bases at J, with 6 bases in the middle. The CDR3 nucleotides are TGCGCCAGCAGCTTGGACAGTCCTAACTATGGCTACACCTTC. Encoded protein: CASSLDSPNYGYTF.

This chain connects TRBV10-3 to TRBJ2-4; TRBD2 matches 7 bases. V shed 11 bases and J 8 bases; nucleotides not matched to a gene: 12. CDR1 and CDR2 (germline): ENHRY, SYGVKD. The CDR3 sequence is 13 residues long. DNA for the CDR3: TGTGCCCTACGGGGCAGCGGGATACACATTCAGTACTTC. This sequence encodes CALRGSGIHIQYF.

This clonotype was recorded many times. The chain employs TRBV29-1 and TRBJ2-6; D unresolved. Germline lookup yields CDR1 SQVTM and CDR2 ANQGSEA. V was clipped by 3 bases and J by 4 bases, with 4 bases between them. The CDR3 runs to 12 residues. The CDR3 sequence is CSVEVGANVLTF. Here the CDR3 DNA reads TGCAGCGTTGAGGTCGGGGCCAACGTCCTGACTTTC.

Only a few counts were recorded for this clonotype. The chain carries TRBV5-6 and TRBJ2-7, with D possibly being TRBD2 (6 bases). The CDR3 loop spans 15 amino acids. Germline V gene data show CDR1 as SGHDT and CDR2 as YYEEEE. V was pared by 2 bases and J by 1 base, with 13 bases between. DNA for the CDR3: TGTGCCAGCAGCTTCTTGCTAGCGTCGTCCTACGAGCAGTACTTC. Translating it yields CASSFLLASSYEQYF.

V usage is TRBV30 and J usage is TRBJ2-1, with 10 bases fitting TRBD2. This CDR3 region has 17 residues. Germline CDR1 and CDR2: GTSNPN and SVGIG (reference sequence). The J segment lost 2 bases and the V segment lost 6 bases, leaving 13 bases of the junction unmatched. The chain's CDR3 is CACSTSGMIHAYNEQFF. The DNA of the CDR3 is TGTGCCTGCTCAACTAGCGGGATGATTCACGCCTACAATGAGCAGTTCTTC.

This clonotype came up a few times. The chain combines TRBV7-9 with TRBJ2-1; D is uncertain. This CDR3 has 12 amino acids. Trimming cost V 0 bases and J 8 bases, with 5 bases left between them. The germline gives CDR1 SEHNR, CDR2 FQNEAQ (reference sequence). The CDR3 coding sequence is TGTGCCAGCAGCTTAGCGGTGTATGAGCAGTTCTTC. Its translation: CASSLAVYEQFF.

This clonotype was counted a few times. The chain employs TRBV6-2 or TRBV6-3 and TRBJ2-1; no clear D. The CDR3 loop spans 16 amino acids. Germline lookup yields CDR1 MNHEY and CDR2 SVGEGT. V was cut by 5 bases and J by 0 bases, with 14 bases left in between. The CDR3 region is CASSRAYSGSYNEQFF. The CDR3, as DNA: TGTGCCAGCAGTCGCGCCTATTCGGGCTCCTACAATGAGCAGTTCTTC.

The chain employs TRBV20-1 and TRBJ2-3, with D maybe TRBD1 (6 bases). From germline, CDR1 is DFQATT and CDR2 SNEGSKA (reference sequence). The CDR3 spans 13 residues. Trimming cost V 6 bases and J 5 bases, with 15 bases left between them. CDR3 loop: CSAVDIGGDTQYF. The CDR3, as DNA: TGCAGTGCGGTAGACATAGGGGGAGATACGCAGTATTTT.

This clonotype was seen a single time. The rearrangement uses TRBV29-1 and TRBJ2-3, with 8 bases matching TRBD1. The tail of the sequence fits TRBJ1-5 better, so the J call may be wrong. The CDR3 extends over 15 amino acids. Germline V CDR1 and CDR2: SQVTM, ANQGSEA. CDR3 sequence: CSVEQGARGTDTQHF. The CDR3 DNA reads TGCAGCGTCGAGCAGGGGGCGCGGGGTACAGATACGCAGCATTTT.

Ten or more counts support this clonotype. This sequence joins TRBV27 and TRBJ2-7, with 9 bases aligning to TRBD1. With V trimmed by 3 bases and J by 3 bases, 6 bases remained unmatched. In germline, CDR1 is MNHEY, CDR2 SMNVEV (reference sequence). There are 15 residues in the CDR3. DNA for the CDR3: TGTGCCAGCAGTTTGGTGGGACAGGGAGGCTACGAGCAGTACTTC. It is translated as CASSLVGQGGYEQYF.

The genes are TRBV6-1 and TRBJ2-3; 8 positions match TRBD1. Germline CDR1 reads MNHNS; CDR2 reads SASEGT. J gave up 6 bases and V 8 bases, and 10 bases lay outside the gene matches. The CDR3 spans 14 residues. As DNA, the CDR3 is TGTGCCAGCCTCAGGGGGCAGGGTGGGGATACGCAGTATTTT. Protein sequence: CASLRGQGGDTQYF.

This clonotype was found a few times. The V call is TRBV20-1, the J call TRBJ1-2; 9 nucleotides line up with TRBD1. The CDR3 runs 11 residues. The germline CDR1 and CDR2 sequences are DFQATT and SNEGSKA (reference sequence). The CDR3 sequence is CSATGGVGYTF. CDR3 sequence (DNA): TGCAGCGCAACAGGGGGCGTAGGCTACACCTTC.

V gene TRBV9 combines with J gene TRBJ2-1, with TRBD2 matching 10 bases. This CDR3 has 15 amino acids. Germline V CDR1 and CDR2: SGDLS, YYNGEE. V shed 0 bases and J 8 bases; nucleotides not matched to a gene: 5. CDR3 in amino acids: CASSVGLAGVYEQFF. The CDR3 region has the DNA TGTGCCAGCAGCGTAGGGCTAGCGGGAGTCTATGAGCAGTTCTTC.

This clonotype has ten or more counts. The V gene is TRBV7-2, the J gene TRBJ2-3, with 8 bases identical to TRBD2. V was pared by 2 bases and J by 0 bases, with 7 bases of the junction left unmatched. The CDR3 covers 17 residues. From germline, CDR1 is SGHTA and CDR2 FQGNSA. CDR3 sequence (DNA): TGTGCCAGCAGCTTAAGGCCGGGAGGGAAGAGCACAGATACGCAGTATTTT. Its protein product is CASSLRPGGKSTDTQYF. The whole variable domain, remainder taken from reference TRBV7-2 and TRBJ2-3, is GAGVSQSPSNKVTEKGKDVELRCDPISGHTALYWYRQSLGQGLEFLIYFQGNSAPDKSGLPSDRFSAERTGGSVSTLTIQRTQQEDSAVYLCASSLRPGGKSTDTQYFGPGTRLTVL.

This clonotype has more than one count but fewer than ten. This chain joins TRBV29-1 and TRBJ2-7; 12 nucleotides match TRBD2. Trimming removed 4 bases from V and 5 bases from J; junction bases left unmatched: 6. The CDR3 contains 14 residues. Germline V CDR1 and CDR2: SQVTM, ANQGSEA. CDR3 bases: TGCAGCGTTGTATCGACTAGCGGGAGCGACGAGCAGTACTTC. This gives the protein CSVVSTSGSDEQYF.

The sample holds many counts of this clonotype. This chain links TRBV6-1 with TRBJ2-5, with TRBD1 matching 8 bases. Trimming removed 8 bases from V and 5 bases from J; junction bases left unmatched: 10. The CDR3 has 14 amino acids. Germline-derived CDR1 and CDR2 are MNHNS and SASEGT. This CDR3 is CASGMTGEDETQYF. The CDR3 DNA is TGTGCCAGCGGAATGACAGGGGAAGATGAGACCCAGTACTTC.

This clonotype has more than one count but fewer than ten. The chain couples TRBV20-1 to TRBJ2-7, with a weak D call TRBD2 (6 bases). V was shortened by 6 bases and J by 0 bases, with 21 bases between the two germline ends. The CDR3 length is 16 residues. Germline V gene data show CDR1 as DFQATT and CDR2 as SNEGSKA (reference sequence). The CDR3 region is CSAGHYSDYSSYEQYF. The CDR3 coding sequence is TGCAGTGCCGGGCACTATTCGGACTACAGCTCCTACGAGCAGTACTTC.

This clonotype was observed at least ten times. This rearrangement joins TRBV6-4 to TRBJ2-1; tentatively, D is TRBD1 (6 bases). CDR1 MRHNA and CDR2 SNTAGT come from the germline V gene. V shed 10 bases and J shed 5 bases, with 18 bases lying between them. The CDR3 is made up of 14 amino acids. CDR3 in amino acids: CATPRDTRNNEQFF. The CDR3 DNA reads TGTGCCACCCCCCGGGACACTAGGAACAATGAGCAGTTCTTC.

This clonotype was counted many times. The chain has TRBV12-3 or TRBV12-4 and TRBJ2-1, with 14 positions matching TRBD2. The CDR3 runs to 13 residues. V shed 6 bases, J shed 10 bases, and the junction held 2 bases outside the gene matches. CDR3 protein: CASRGLAGDEQFF. CDR3 in DNA: TGTGCCAGCAGGGGACTAGCGGGAGACGAGCAGTTCTTC.